These 16 T cell receptor beta chains were sequenced from one sample in a study of OX40 agonist ivuxolimab in advanced cancers. This table comes from immunoSEQ multiplex PCR, and its TCRdb copy is limited to in-frame clones, with some not included. This table holds about 59,000 clones, under 90% found once. Sequencing used CD4+ or CD8+ T cells sorted from blood, obtained in a trial of the OX40 agonist ivuxolimab. The receptors here all came from an adult with an advanced solid tumor such as melanoma, head and neck, liver or kidney cancer.

This clone was counted between two and nine times. This chain links TRBV7-9 with TRBJ2-7; D may correspond to TRBD1 or TRBD2 (5 bases each). Germline-derived CDR1 and CDR2 are SEHNR and FQNEAQ (reference sequence). The CDR3 runs 14 residues. V was clipped by 5 bases and J by 2 bases, with 13 bases between them. The CDR3 bases are TGTGCCAGCAGCCTCCGGGAAGGGGCCTACGAGCAGTACTTC. It specifies CASSLREGAYEQYF.

CDR3 in amino acids: CASRRQDEQYF. The CDR3 nucleotides read TGTGCCAGCAGACGACAAGACGAGCAGTACTTC. The rearrangement joins TRBV6-1 to TRBJ2-7; D remains ambiguous. V gave up 6 bases and J gave up 5 bases, with 8 bases separating them. The CDR3 is 11 residues long. Germline values: CDR1 MNHNS, CDR2 SASEGT.

V and J are TRBV19 and TRBJ2-3; D not resolved. The CDR3 runs 15 residues. Germline V gene lookup returns CDR1 LNHDA and CDR2 SQIVND (reference sequence). V dropped 6 bases and J dropped 0 bases, with 13 bases sitting between them. The CDR3 coding sequence is TGTGCCAGTAGGGTCCAGGCGATTAGCACAGATACGCAGTATTTT. Encoded protein: CASRVQAISTDTQYF.

This chain joins TRBV4-1 and TRBJ2-5; 9 nucleotides align to TRBD1. The assigned J gene may be wrong: the sequence end matches TRBJ2-7 better. CDR1 is MGHRA, CDR2 YSYEKL, per germline. The CDR3 is 17 amino acids. CDR3 in amino acids: CASSQDWEGQGDYEQYF. The CDR3 nucleotides read TGCGCCAGCAGCCAAGATTGGGAGGGACAGGGTGACTACGAGCAGTACTTC.

The chain carries TRBV7-8 and TRBJ2-3; possibly TRBD1 for D (6 bases). Germline CDR1 reads SGHVS; CDR2 reads FQNEAQ. V lost 5 bases to trimming and J lost 0 bases, with 12 bases between them. This CDR3 spans 15 amino acids. This chain's CDR3 is CASSLRTVSTDTQYF. The DNA for the CDR3 is TGTGCCAGCAGCCTCCGGACAGTTAGCACAGATACGCAGTATTTT.

This sequence joins TRBV9 and TRBJ1-3, with D perhaps TRBD1 (6 bases). Deletions cut 3 bases from V and 3 bases from J, with 13 bases between. Germline V gives CDR1 SGDLS, CDR2 YYNGEE. This CDR3 is built from 15 residues. CDR3 amino acids: CASSERTAYGNTIYF. The CDR3 coding sequence is TGTGCCAGCAGCGAGCGGACAGCTTATGGAAACACCATATATTTT. Variable domain in full (rest from reference TRBV9 and TRBJ1-3): DSGVTQTPKHLITATGQRVTLRCSPRSGDLSVYWYQQSLDQGLQFLIQYYNGEERAKGNILERFSAQQFPDLHSELNLSSLELGDSALYFCASSERTAYGNTIYFGEGSWLTVV.

Notes on this clone: A much larger clone sits a single nucleotide away, making a read error possible. Other DNA sequences in the sample encode the same CDR3. V is TRBV28 and J is TRBJ1-2; D remains unclear. This CDR3 spans 12 amino acids. Germline V gene lookup returns CDR1 MDHEN and CDR2 SYDVKM. V lost 4 bases, J lost 8 bases, and 11 bases lay in between. CDR3 sequence reads: CASSSPSEGYTF. The CDR3 DNA is TGTGCCAGCAGTTCCCCTTCCGAGGGCTACACCTTC.

This clone was seen only once. This chain connects TRBV10-3 to TRBJ2-2; 10 positions agree with TRBD1. Germline V gives CDR1 ENHRY, CDR2 SYGVKD. J lost 0 bases, V lost 1 base, and 2 bases had no gene match. The CDR3 has 17 amino acids. CDR3 residues: CAISELGQGPNTGELFF. Written as DNA, the CDR3 is TGTGCCATCAGTGAGTTGGGACAGGGGCCGAACACCGGGGAGCTGTTTTTT.

The chain recombines TRBV19 with TRBJ2-2; 11 bases fit TRBD2. Germline V gives CDR1 LNHDA, CDR2 SQIVND (reference sequence). Trimming removed 8 bases from V and 4 bases from J; junction bases left unmatched: 9. The CDR3 is 16 amino acids. Written as DNA, the CDR3 is TGTGCCAGTGAAACCGGGACTAGCGGATTCACCGGGGAGCTGTTTTTT. Its translation is CASETGTSGFTGELFF. The full variable domain, rest sourced from reference TRBV19 and TRBJ2-2, is DGGITQSPKYLFRKEGQNVTLSCEQNLNHDAMYWYRQDPGQGLRLIYYSQIVNDFQKGDIAEGYSVSREKKESFPLTVTSAQKNPTAFYLCASETGTSGFTGELFFGEGSRLTVL.

The chain recombines TRBV5-6 with TRBJ1-2; D uncertain. Germline-derived CDR1 and CDR2 are SGHDT and YYEEEE. This CDR3 spans 13 amino acids. V was clipped by 6 bases and J by 1 base, with 10 bases between them. The CDR3 protein is CASTSPYNYGYTF. CDR3 DNA sequence: TGTGCCAGCACCTCTCCGTATAACTATGGCTACACCTTC.

In this sample, this clone turned up once. The chain couples TRBV28 to TRBJ1-1, with D maybe TRBD1 (5 bases). V gave up 3 bases and J gave up 4 bases, with 6 bases separating them. The CDR3 runs to 12 residues. Germline CDR1 reads MDHEN; CDR2 reads SYDVKM. For the CDR3, the DNA is TGTGCCAGCAGTTTTACAGGCACTGAAGCTTTCTTT. This sequence encodes CASSFTGTEAFF.

The chain recombines TRBV29-1 with TRBJ2-5; TRBD2 might be the D (6 bases). This CDR3 spans 13 amino acids. The germline V gene encodes CDR1 SQVTM and CDR2 ANQGSEA. V gave up 7 bases and J gave up 5 bases, with 17 bases separating them. The CDR3, as DNA: TGCAGCGCTCTCAACGCGGGGCCGGAGACCCAGTACTTC. As protein: CSALNAGPETQYF.

The gene calls are TRBV27 and TRBJ2-3; no clear D gene. The CDR3 totals 13 residues. V lost 6 bases to trimming and J lost 6 bases, with 13 bases between them. In germline, CDR1 is MNHEY, CDR2 SMNVEV (reference sequence). The CDR3 is CASSVNRWDTQYF. The CDR3 DNA reads TGTGCCAGCAGCGTCAATAGGTGGGATACGCAGTATTTT.

Only one count was recorded for this clone. The V and J genes are TRBV19 and TRBJ2-1; TRBD1 matches 9 bases. CDR3 length: 15 residues. Germline CDR1 is LNHDA and CDR2 is SQIVND (reference sequence). V dropped 2 bases and J dropped 6; count of bases not matched to a gene: 5. The CDR3 loop is CASSIPGQGSNEQFF. Here the CDR3 DNA reads TGTGCCAGTAGTATACCGGGACAGGGATCCAATGAGCAGTTCTTC.

The gene calls are TRBV30 and TRBJ2-7; D remains unclear. The CDR3 totals 14 residues. Trimming took 3 bases from V and 3 from J, leaving 15 bases between them. The germline CDR1 and CDR2 sequences are GTSNPN and SVGIG (reference sequence). CDR3 sequence: CAWRGPDALYEQYF. CDR3 coding DNA: TGTGCCTGGAGAGGACCCGACGCTCTCTACGAGCAGTACTTC.

The chain employs TRBV19 and TRBJ1-2; 7 bases map to TRBD1. V shed 9 bases, J shed 3 bases, and the junction held 10 bases outside the gene matches. CDR1 and CDR2 (germline): LNHDA, SQIVND (reference sequence). The CDR3 contains 14 residues. The CDR3 reads CASRQSGGYYGYTF. The CDR3 DNA sequence: TGTGCCAGCCGTCAATCAGGGGGGTACTATGGCTACACCTTC.